Listed here is a single TCR beta chain. Its antigen is unknown. The data are from a study of beta chain features in type 1 diabetes. At the level of the study: Taken together, all samples contributed around 100,000,000 examined sorted cells.

Overall study results and limits: A definitive answer on HLA type influencing TCRB rearrangement was not reached here. It was among patients, rather than healthy donors, that naive, central memory and Treg TCRB repertoires appeared more similar. Moderate but significant shortening of TCRB CDR3s was recorded in all four CD4+ subsets from Type 1 diabetes patients.

Per donor, one heparinised blood draw averaged approximately 110 mL. Germline V lookup: CDR1 SEHNR, CDR2 FQNEAQ (reference sequence). V was clipped by 2 bases and J by 3 bases; unmatched bases: 0. CDR3 length: 14 residues. Of the isolated RNA, all was reverse transcribed, and so the sequenced material was expressed TCRB transcripts. The protocol was immunoSEQ multiplex PCR, while the TCRdb copy is restricted to in-frame clones and leaves out a portion. The data show 550,000 to 850,000 clones, around 15% seen once. The gene calls are TRBV7-9 and TRBJ2-3, with 9 bases matching TRBD2. This clonotype originated in a young man with type 1 diabetes. The sequencing sample was made of naive CD4+ T cells from blood. For the CDR3, the DNA is TGTGCCAGCAGCTTACTAGCGGGAACAGATACGCAGTATTTT. It translates to CASSLLAGTDTQYF.